A single count supports the clone carrying this TCR beta chain. Original handling: Amplification of reference gene primers was used by the study to estimate nucleated cell counts. Method: immunoSEQ multiplex PCR; TCRdb's copy keeps in-frame clones and lacks some. From that table come the V and J calls and clone size; the DNA was used to work out D and trimming. The table includes about 36,000 clones, 75% to 85% detected once. Unmatched junction bases numbered 14, after V lost 0 bases and J lost 5 bases. Germline lookup yields CDR1 SGHVS and CDR2 FQNEAQ. This CDR3 has 20 amino acids. The source of the sample is a study of blood T cell repertoires in COVID-19. On the study more broadly: Samples taken during acute and convalescent COVID-19 were collected in the United States, Italy and Spain.

The sequencing sample was made of peripheral blood. The chain recombines TRBV7-8 with TRBJ2-3; 13 bases map to TRBD2. This receptor was identified in a human donor in a cohort sampled during active or convalescent COVID-19. The donor label of this sample is uncertain. The CDR3 region has the DNA TGTGCCAGCAGCTTAGCCCCACTAGCGGGAGGGGCGGAGCGGGGAGATACGCAGTATTTT. Its protein product is CASSLAPLAGGAERGDTQYF.